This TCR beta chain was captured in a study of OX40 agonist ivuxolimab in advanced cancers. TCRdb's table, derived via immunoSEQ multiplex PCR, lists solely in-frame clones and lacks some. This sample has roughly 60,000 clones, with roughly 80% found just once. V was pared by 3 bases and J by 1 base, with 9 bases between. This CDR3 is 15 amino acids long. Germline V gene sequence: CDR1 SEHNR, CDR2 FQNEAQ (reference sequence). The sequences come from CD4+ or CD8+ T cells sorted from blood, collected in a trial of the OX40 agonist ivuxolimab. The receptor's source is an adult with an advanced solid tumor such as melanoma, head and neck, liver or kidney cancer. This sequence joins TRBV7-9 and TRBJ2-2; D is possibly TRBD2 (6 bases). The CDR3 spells CASSFGGRNTGELFF. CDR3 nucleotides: TGTGCCAGCAGCTTTGGGGGGAGGAACACCGGGGAGCTGTTTTTT.